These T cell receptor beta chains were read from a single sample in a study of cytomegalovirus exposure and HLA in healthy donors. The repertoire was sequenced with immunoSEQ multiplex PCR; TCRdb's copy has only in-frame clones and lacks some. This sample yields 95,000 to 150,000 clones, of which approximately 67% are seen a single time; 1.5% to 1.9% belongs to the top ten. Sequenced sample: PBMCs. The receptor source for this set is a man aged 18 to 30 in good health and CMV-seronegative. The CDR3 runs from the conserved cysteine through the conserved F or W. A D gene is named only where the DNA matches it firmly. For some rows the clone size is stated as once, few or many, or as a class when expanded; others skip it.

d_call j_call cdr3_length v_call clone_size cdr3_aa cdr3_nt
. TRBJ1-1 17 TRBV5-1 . CASSLYPTGSNLAEAFF TGCGCCAGCAGCTTGTATCCAACAGGGTCCAATCTTGCTGAAGCTTTCTTT
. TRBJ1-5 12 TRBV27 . CASSSPGQPQHF TGTGCCAGCAGTTCCCCCGGGCAGCCCCAGCATTTT
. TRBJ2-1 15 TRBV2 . CASSEMWEDYNEQFF TGTGCCAGCAGTGAAATGTGGGAGGACTACAATGAGCAGTTCTTC
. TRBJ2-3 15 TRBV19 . CASSKESGRADTQYF TGTGCCAGTAGTAAGGAGAGCGGTCGGGCAGATACGCAGTATTTT
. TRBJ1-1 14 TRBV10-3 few CAISDKVEATEAFF TGTGCCATCAGTGATAAAGTGGAGGCCACTGAAGCTTTCTTT
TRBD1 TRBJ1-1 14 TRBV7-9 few CASSTDRGGTEAFF TGTGCCAGCAGCACAGACAGGGGGGGGACTGAAGCTTTCTTT
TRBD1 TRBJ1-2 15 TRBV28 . CASSFLRGPDYGYTF TGTGCCAGCAGTTTTCTCAGGGGGCCGGACTATGGCTACACCTTC
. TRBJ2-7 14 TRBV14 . CASSQDVVSYEQYF TGTGCCAGCAGCCAAGACGTCGTCTCCTACGAGCAGTACTTC
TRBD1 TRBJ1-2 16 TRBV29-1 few CSTPDRDRQEAGGYTF TGCAGCACACCCGACCGGGACAGACAAGAAGCTGGCGGCTACACCTTC
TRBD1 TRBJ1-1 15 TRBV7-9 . CASSSPGQVNTEAFF TGTGCCAGCAGCTCACCGGGACAGGTAAACACTGAAGCTTTCTTT
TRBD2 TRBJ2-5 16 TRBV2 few CANWRGGLPSGETQYF TGTGCCAATTGGCGGGGGGGACTACCATCGGGGGAGACCCAGTACTTC
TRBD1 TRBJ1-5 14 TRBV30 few CAWTKGQSNQPQHF TGTGCCTGGACCAAGGGACAGTCCAATCAGCCCCAGCATTTT
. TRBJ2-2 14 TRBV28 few CASSLTANTGELFF TGTGCCAGCAGTTTAACAGCGAACACCGGGGAGCTGTTTTTT
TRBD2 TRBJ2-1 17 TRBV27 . CASSLSDARGVPHEQFF TGTGCCAGCAGTTTATCCGATGCGCGGGGGGTCCCCCATGAGCAGTTCTTC
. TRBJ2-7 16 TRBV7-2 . CASSSPLGGGPHEQYF TGTGCCAGCAGCTCACCTCTAGGGGGAGGGCCCCACGAGCAGTACTTC
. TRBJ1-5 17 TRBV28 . CASSLGGVIYSNQPQHF TGTGCCAGCAGTTTAGGAGGAGTTATATATAGCAATCAGCCCCAGCATTTT
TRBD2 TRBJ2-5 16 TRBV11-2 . CASSLGVGGVGETQYF TGTGCCAGCAGCTTAGGTGTGGGAGGGGTGGGGGAGACCCAGTACTTC
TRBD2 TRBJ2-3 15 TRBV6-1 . CASRQTSGGTDTQYF TGTGCCAGCAGGCAAACTAGCGGGGGCACAGATACGCAGTATTTT
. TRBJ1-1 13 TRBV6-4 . CASSERGNTEAFF TGTGCCAGCAGTGAGCGGGGGAACACTGAAGCTTTCTTT
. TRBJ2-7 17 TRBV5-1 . CASSYYTPGTLTYEQYF TGCGCCAGCAGCTACTACACCCCCGGGACACTAACCTACGAGCAGTACTTC
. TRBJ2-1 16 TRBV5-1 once CASSSYPTTGMNEQFF TGCGCCAGCAGCTCGTATCCAACCACAGGGATGAATGAGCAGTTCTTC
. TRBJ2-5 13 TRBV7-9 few CASSLAGGETQYF TGTGCCAGCAGCTTAGCGGGAGGCGAGACCCAGTACTTC
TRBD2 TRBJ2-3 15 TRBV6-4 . CASSHSGGGTDTQYF TGTGCCAGCAGTCACAGCGGGGGAGGGACAGATACGCAGTATTTT
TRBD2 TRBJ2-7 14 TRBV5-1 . CASSHGTKSAEQYF TGCGCCAGCAGTCATGGGACTAAGTCCGCCGAGCAGTACTTC
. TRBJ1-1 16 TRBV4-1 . CASSQELDNFNTEAFF TGCGCCAGCAGCCAAGAACTGGACAACTTTAACACTGAAGCTTTCTTT